The rows below give T cell receptor beta chains drawn from one sample of a study of shared clonotypes between healthy human individuals. Data came from immunoSEQ multiplex PCR; TCRdb stores just in-frame clones and leaves some out. This sample has 950,000 to 1,300,000 clones, with 65% to 75% found just once. The sequenced sample consisted of memory CD4+ T cells sorted from blood. The receptors stem from a man aged 18 to 29 in good health. Both conserved end residues are part of each CDR3. Fields, in order: V gene, clone size, J gene, D gene, CDR3 length, CDR3 protein, CDR3 DNA. D genes are given only for firm matches. Size is stated for part of the rows, as once, few or many counts, or as a class when the clone is expanded.

>TRBV5-4|once|TRBJ1-1|.|14
CASSLSGGNTEAFF
TGTGCCAGCAGCTTGAGCGGGGGGAACACTGAAGCTTTCTTT
>TRBV11-2|once|TRBJ2-5|.|15
CASSLVVLGLETQYF
TGTGCCAGCAGCTTAGTGGTACTAGGCCTAGAGACCCAGTACTTC
>TRBV5-1|.|TRBJ1-3|TRBD1|15
CASSADRVSGNTIYF
TGCGCCAGCAGCGCCGACAGGGTCTCTGGAAACACCATATATTTT
>TRBV9|.|TRBJ2-3|.|16
CASSQRDLRTTDTQYF
TGTGCCAGCAGCCAACGGGACTTACGGACCACAGATACGCAGTATTTT
>TRBV7-8|.|TRBJ1-3|.|17
CASSPAGGGNLGNTIYF
TGTGCCAGCAGCCCGGCGGGGGGCGGGAACTTAGGAAACACCATATATTTT
>TRBV30|.|TRBJ2-2|TRBD2|14
CAWSLGRAPGELFF
TGTGCCTGGAGTCTAGGGAGGGCCCCCGGGGAGCTGTTTTTT
>TRBV5-1|.|TRBJ2-2|TRBD1|17
CASSSSGTGEHTGELFF
TGCGCCAGCAGCTCCTCCGGGACAGGGGAACACACCGGGGAGCTGTTTTTT
>TRBV27|.|TRBJ2-7|.|16
CASSLLWGLETEKQYF
TGTGCCAGCAGTTTATTGTGGGGGCTTGAAACTGAAAAGCAGTACTTC
>TRBV19|few|TRBJ2-7|.|14
CASSKGRGGYEQYF
TGTGCCAGTAGTAAGGGTAGGGGAGGCTACGAGCAGTACTTC
>TRBV4-3|.|TRBJ2-3|.|15
CASSQAGRETDTQYF
TGCGCCAGCAGCCAGGCGGGCAGGGAGACAGATACGCAGTATTTT
>TRBV4-1|.|TRBJ2-1|TRBD2|18
CASSQVASGGASFNEQFF
TGCGCCAGCAGCCAAGTAGCCAGCGGGGGGGCCTCTTTTAATGAGCAGTTCTTC
>TRBV18|.|TRBJ2-7|.|14
CASSPGQTSYEQYF
TGTGCCAGCTCACCGGGACAAACTTCCTACGAGCAGTACTTC
>TRBV4-1|once|TRBJ1-6|TRBD1|16
CASSQDGWDRARPLHF
TGCGCCAGCAGCCAAGATGGATGGGACAGGGCCCGACCCCTCCACTTT
>TRBV13|.|TRBJ2-2|.|16
CASSGKPTHNTGELFF
TGTGCCAGCAGCGGTAAACCGACACATAACACCGGGGAGCTGTTTTTT